The 24 T cell receptor beta chains in this list originate from one sample, sequenced in a study of beta chain features in type 1 diabetes. Expressed TCRB transcripts got sequenced, as all isolated RNA was reverse transcribed. Libraries were prepared by immunoSEQ multiplex PCR; TCRdb keeps only in-frame clonotypes and omits some of them. The table shows some 900,000 clones, with 15% to 20% occurring only once. Sequencing used naive CD4+ T cells from blood. These receptors were obtained from a woman younger than 30 in good health.

V gene TRBV5-4 combines with J gene TRBJ2-3, with 11 bases fitting TRBD2. With 5 bases clipped from V and 2 bases from J, the junction kept 7 bases outside the gene matches. This CDR3 is 16 amino acids long. The germline CDR1 and CDR2 sequences are SGHNT and YYREEE (reference sequence). CDR3 nucleotide sequence: TGTGCCAGCAGACTGGTAGCGGGAGGGGCCACAGATACGCAGTATTTT. It yields the protein CASRLVAGGATDTQYF.

This clone has just a few counts. The chain carries TRBV2 and TRBJ2-5; D is possibly TRBD1 or TRBD2 (6 bases each). Trimming took 6 bases from V and 6 from J, leaving 14 bases between them. CDR3 length: 13 residues. Germline values: CDR1 SNHLY, CDR2 FYNNEI. The CDR3, as DNA: TGTGCCAGCAGCCCCGGGGGCCCCCAGACCCAGTACTTC. This codes for CASSPGGPQTQYF.

The chain carries TRBV7-6 and TRBJ2-5; TRBD2 matches 7 bases. Looked up from germline, CDR1 is SGHVS and CDR2 is FNYEAQ. This CDR3 region has 15 residues. The J segment lost 8 bases and the V segment lost 1 base, leaving 10 bases of the junction unmatched. The CDR3 nucleotides read TGTGCCAGCAGCTTAGGGTTCGGGGCGGGAGTTACCCAGTACTTC. Amino acid sequence: CASSLGFGAGVTQYF.

This chain connects TRBV28 to TRBJ2-7; 11 nucleotides agree with TRBD2. Germline CDR1 is MDHEN and CDR2 is SYDVKM. The CDR3 is 15 residues long. The J segment lost 3 bases and the V segment lost 7 bases, leaving 8 bases of the junction unmatched. The CDR3 nucleotides are TGTGCCAGCAAATCTCCCGGGACTAGCGGCTACGAGCAGTACTTC. Its protein is CASKSPGTSGYEQYF.

The gene calls are TRBV5-1 and TRBJ2-1, with D tentatively TRBD1 (6 bases). CDR1 and CDR2 (germline): SGHRS, YFSETQ. The V and J ends lost 4 bases and 4 bases respectively, with 15 bases between them. The length of the CDR3 is 15 residues. The CDR3 DNA reads TGCGCCAGCAGCAGCTTCGGGACACAATACAATGAGCAGTTCTTC. It encodes CASSSFGTQYNEQFF.

The V and J genes are TRBV7-2 and TRBJ1-4; 8 bases line up with TRBD1. Germline CDR1 is SGHTA and CDR2 is FQGNSA. V was clipped by 4 bases and J by 7 bases; unmatched bases: 14. The CDR3 runs 17 residues. The CDR3 nucleotides are TGTGCCAGCAGCTCCGGACAGGGCGATCCCGGAACTGAAAAACTGTTTTTT. Amino acids: CASSSGQGDPGTEKLFF.

The chain uses TRBV10-3 and TRBJ2-1; perhaps TRBD2 as D (6 bases). The V gene's germline CDR1 is ENHRY and CDR2 SYGVKD. V dropped 10 bases and J dropped 7 bases, with 20 bases sitting between them. This CDR3 contains 14 residues. The CDR3 protein is CATLPPGEKNEQFF. In nucleotides, the CDR3 is TGTGCCACCCTACCCCCGGGAGAAAAGAATGAGCAGTTCTTC.

A few counts support this clone. The rearrangement uses TRBV7-8 and TRBJ2-7; 12 bases are a match to TRBD2. CDR3 length equals 15 residues. Losses at the gene ends were 5 bases for V and 5 bases for J; bases not matched to a gene: 7. Germline CDR1 is SGHVS and CDR2 is FQNEAQ. The DNA for the CDR3 is TGTGCCAGCAGCGTCTCTAGCGGGAGGGTACACGAGCAGTACTTC. Translation gives CASSVSSGRVHEQYF.

The chain combines TRBV9 with TRBJ2-7; 9 bases line up with TRBD2. CDR3 length: 16 residues. Trimming took 2 bases from V and 3 from J; bases not matched to a gene: 9. CDR1 is SGDLS, CDR2 YYNGEE, per germline. CDR3 sequence reads: CASSVSSGTKLYEQYF. For the CDR3, the DNA is TGTGCCAGCAGCGTTTCTAGCGGGACCAAACTCTACGAGCAGTACTTC.

The J gene is TRBJ2-1, the V gene TRBV29-1, with TRBD2 identical over 7 bases. The CDR3 consists of 15 residues. From germline, CDR1 is SQVTM and CDR2 ANQGSEA. Germline trimming cut 4 bases from V and 5 bases from J; bases unmatched to any gene: 11. The CDR3 spells CSVGGRLARDNEQFF. The CDR3, as DNA: TGCAGCGTTGGCGGGAGACTAGCACGAGACAATGAGCAGTTCTTC.

The gene calls are TRBV7-2 and TRBJ1-3, with D unresolved. CDR3 length: 15 amino acids. Trimming cost V 7 bases and J 0 bases, with 13 bases left between them. Germline CDR1 and CDR2: SGHTA and FQGNSA. CDR3 region: CASTLPGFSGNTIYF. Written as DNA, the CDR3 is TGTGCCAGCACCTTGCCCGGGTTCTCTGGAAACACCATATATTTT.

The chain employs TRBV4-2 and TRBJ2-1; D unresolved. V was clipped by 5 bases and J by 8 bases, with 10 bases between them. Germline V lookup: CDR1 LGHNA, CDR2 YNFKEQ. CDR3 length: 12 amino acids. The CDR3 is CASSLIRHEQFF. CDR3 bases: TGTGCCAGCAGCTTGATCCGGCATGAGCAGTTCTTC.

The chain's CDR3 is CASSLDSGTERAFF. The DNA for the CDR3 is TGTGCCAGCAGCTTAGACTCCGGGACAGAAAGAGCTTTCTTT. The chain carries TRBV11-3 and TRBJ1-1; 7 bases agree with TRBD1. CDR3 length: 14 residues. The germline V gene encodes CDR1 SGHNT and CDR2 YENEEA. V gave up 0 bases and J gave up 10 bases; unmatched junction bases: 8.

The chain joins TRBV10-3 to TRBJ2-1; no firm D call. CDR1 and CDR2 (germline): ENHRY, SYGVKD. CDR3 length: 13 residues. Trimming left V 3 bases short and J 7 bases short, with 10 bases between. Here the CDR3 DNA reads TGTGCCATCAGTGATGGCGTCGGGAATGAGCAGTTCTTC. Its translation: CAISDGVGNEQFF.

The V and J genes are TRBV4-1 and TRBJ2-7, with 11 positions matching TRBD2. This CDR3 has 15 residues. Germline V gives CDR1 MGHRA, CDR2 YSYEKL. V trimming: 6 bases; J trimming: 1 base; junction bases outside the gene matches: 5. The CDR3 DNA follows: TGCGCCAGCAGGTACGGGACTAGCGGTTCCTACGAGCAGTACTTC. Translating it yields CASRYGTSGSYEQYF.

This clone was observed a few times. The CDR3 reads CASSLLPSGNPYTEAFF. CDR3 bases: TGTGCCAGCAGCTTACTACCGTCAGGGAATCCATACACTGAAGCTTTCTTT. The gene calls are TRBV7-8 and TRBJ1-1; tentative D call: TRBD1 (5 bases). Trimming stripped 2 bases from V and 3 bases from J, with 19 bases between. Per germline, CDR1 SGHVS and CDR2 FQNEAQ. The CDR3 covers 17 residues.

This clone has just a few counts. The rearrangement links TRBV7-3 to TRBJ1-1, with 8 bases identical to TRBD1. The CDR3 contains 13 residues. V dropped 1 base and J dropped 7; count of bases not matched to a gene: 2. Germline V gene sequence: CDR1 SGHTA, CDR2 FQGTGA. The CDR3 sequence: CASSLIGQGEAFF. CDR3 in DNA: TGTGCCAGCAGCTTAATCGGACAGGGTGAAGCTTTCTTT.

This clone has a handful of counts. J is TRBJ2-5 and V is TRBV7-9; 8 positions agree with TRBD2. Trimming cost V 5 bases and J 3 bases; bases outside gene matches: 5. The germline V gene encodes CDR1 SEHNR and CDR2 FQNEAQ (reference sequence). The CDR3 has 14 amino acids. The CDR3 coding sequence is TGTGCCAGCAGCCAAAATAGCGGGAAAGAGACCCAGTACTTC. Its protein is CASSQNSGKETQYF.

In the case of this clone: Other DNA sequences within the sample encode an identical CDR3. The chain is built from TRBV5-6 and TRBJ2-5; D call uncertain. There are 13 residues in the CDR3. Germline assignment: CDR1 SGHDT and CDR2 YYEEEE. Deletions cut 0 bases from V and 2 bases from J, with 5 bases between. CDR3: CASSLGLQETQYF. In DNA, the CDR3 is TGTGCCAGCAGCTTGGGCCTGCAAGAGACCCAGTACTTC.

The chain combines TRBV9 with TRBJ2-2; TRBD1 is a possible D gene (5 bases). V shed 3 bases and J shed 8 bases, with 8 bases lying between them. The germline CDR1 and CDR2 sequences are SGDLS and YYNGEE. The CDR3 has 12 amino acids. CDR3 amino acids: CASSAQGGELFF. As DNA, the CDR3 is TGTGCCAGCAGCGCCCAGGGAGGGGAGCTGTTTTTT.

This clone was recorded a few times. The genes are TRBV9 and TRBJ2-5, with D possibly TRBD2 on 5 matching bases. There are 17 residues in the CDR3. CDR1 SGDLS and CDR2 YYNGEE come from the germline V gene. The ends were cut back, 0 bases at V and 3 bases at J, with 18 bases in the middle. The CDR3 DNA reads TGTGCCAGCAGCGTAGGCCCGGGGTCGAGGAGTGAAGAGACCCAGTACTTC. It codes for CASSVGPGSRSEETQYF.

This clone was counted a few times. This chain links TRBV7-3 with TRBJ2-5; D is unresolved. The germline V and J ends were trimmed by 3 bases and 3 bases, with 8 bases remaining between them. The germline gives CDR1 SGHTA, CDR2 FQGTGA. The CDR3 runs 13 residues. DNA of the CDR3: TGTGCCAGCAGCTTTCGGGTTGAAGAGACCCAGTACTTC. Translation: CASSFRVEETQYF. Using reference TRBV7-3 and TRBJ2-5 for the parts outside the CDR3, the full variable domain is GAGVSQTPSNKVTEKGKYVELRCDPISGHTALYWYRQSLGQGPEFLIYFQGTGAADDSGLPNDRFFAVRPEGSVSTLKIQRTERGDSAVYLCASSFRVEETQYFGPGTRLLVL.

This clone was counted ten times or more. The CDR3 reads CAISEDRGYNEQFF. CDR3 in DNA: TGTGCCATCAGTGAGGACAGGGGCTACAATGAGCAGTTCTTC. The rearrangement uses TRBV10-3 and TRBJ2-1, with 8 bases that match TRBD1. The CDR3 sequence is 14 residues long. Germline V lookup: CDR1 ENHRY, CDR2 SYGVKD. With 2 bases clipped from V and 3 bases from J, the junction kept 0 bases outside the gene matches.

V usage is TRBV5-1 and J usage is TRBJ2-7; 9 positions agree with TRBD1. Germline V gives CDR1 SGHRS, CDR2 YFSETQ. J gave up 7 bases and V 3 bases, and 5 bases lay outside the gene matches. The CDR3 has 13 residues. The CDR3 is CASSSDRGLEQYF. The CDR3 DNA reads TGCGCCAGCAGCTCGGACAGGGGCTTAGAGCAGTACTTC. The full variable domain, in which reference TRBV5-1 and TRBJ2-7 provide the parts outside the CDR3, is KAGVTQTPRYLIKTRGQQVTLSCSPISGHRSVSWYQQTPGQGLQFLFEYFSETQRNKGNFPGRFSGRQFSNSRSEMNVSTLELGDSALYLCASSSDRGLEQYFGPGTRLTVT.